This T cell receptor (beta chain) was retrieved from a study of blood T cell repertoires in COVID-19 (dated by TCRdb to 2020 to 2022). Regarding the research as a whole: Samples from collaborators originated in the United States, Italy and Spain and spanned both the acute and convalescent phases of COVID-19. The prospective study material was composed of cDNA or gDNA derived from T cells, B-cell-depleted T cells, or PBMCs. Samples came from the ongoing ImmuneRACE study (first 160 participants) plus 1,254 subjects from 6 global collaborators. Sample metadata almost always included a de-identified subject ID, COVID-19 status, age in years and sex. Where HLA class I and class II types were available, the types were taken from metadata supplied by the sample provider, not from assay-based typing. Deeply sampled blood TCRbeta repertoires from subjects exposed to, actively infected with, or recovered from COVID-19 were included in the dataset. The repertoires were made available in a free public database intended to serve as a resource for research on the immune response to SARS-CoV-2.

Collaborating institutions collected whole blood in K2EDTA tubes following their own protocols. For TCRbeta analysis, collaborator samples were shipped as frozen whole blood, as isolated PBMCs, or as DNA extracted from either sample type. V has 6 bases trimmed and J has 2 bases trimmed; junction bases matching no gene number 7. Taken from the germline V gene, the CDR1 and CDR2 loops are MDHEN and SYDVKM. Including cysteine and valine, the CDR3 has 14 amino acids. Only the CDR3 part of the read is kept: 42 bases, read in frame from the first base. TCRbeta CDR3 regions were amplified from genomic DNA by means of the immunoSEQ Assay, a bias-controlled multiplex PCR. The authors' pipeline ran thus. The number of nucleated cells in each sample was estimated from the amplification of reference gene primers within the assay. Sequence reads were collapsed and filtered to measure the absolute abundance of every unique TCRbeta CDR3 rearrangement. Productive Simpson clonality was computed per sample as the square root of Simpson's diversity index over productive rearrangements. TCRdb took over this immuneACCESS table, retaining in-frame rearrangements with V and J assigned. Such tables are incomplete; in checked studies, under half of the missing clones stem from an unresolved V gene, and the remainder is unexplained. V and J calls and clone size are those listed in that table; D and trimming were worked out from the DNA. This sample holds just over 150,000 clones; more than 85% were observed only once. The ten most abundant clones make up over 2% of the sample.

A word on this clone: Its antigen is not yet known. Per-base qualities were not stored, and no clone one base away is much larger.

On the study overall, not on this receptor specifically: How much clinical and demographic metadata was included differed by source and by participant, and the metadata was provided uncurated.

The clonotype comes from a woman aged 70 to 79 with acute or convalescent COVID-19. The specimen was peripheral blood. This chain is built from TRBV28 and TRBJ2-7; 7 central nucleotides agree with TRBD1. The CDR3 here reads CASSPGQRPYEQYV. The nucleotides read TGTGCCAGCAGCCCGGGACAGAGACCCTACGAGCAGTACGTC.